Below, 22 T cell receptor beta chains from the same sample are listed, as sequenced in a study of shared clonotypes between healthy human individuals. CD45RO-negative cells were positively selected for CCR7, leaving out terminally differentiated effector memory CD45RA+ cells. The repertoire was sequenced with immunoSEQ multiplex PCR; TCRdb's copy has only in-frame clones and lacks some. The data hold millions of clones, with less than 95% observed a single time. The sequenced material came from naive CD8+ T cells sorted from blood. The receptors originated from a young man in good health.

This chain connects TRBV18 to TRBJ2-1; 8 bases map to TRBD2. Germline lookup yields CDR1 KGHSH and CDR2 LQKENI. The CDR3 sequence is 15 residues long. The V gene end was trimmed by 6 bases and the J gene end by 0 bases; junction bases not matched to a gene: 4. The chain's CDR3 is CASSQSGSSYNEQFF. The CDR3 region has the DNA TGTGCCAGCTCTCAAAGCGGGAGCTCCTACAATGAGCAGTTCTTC.

The CDR3 is CASSMDRSRQFYGYTF. As DNA, the CDR3 is TGTGCCAGCAGTATGGACAGGAGCCGCCAATTCTATGGCTACACCTTC. V usage is TRBV2 and J usage is TRBJ1-2; 7 positions match TRBD1. The germline CDR1 and CDR2 sequences are SNHLY and FYNNEI. The CDR3 sequence is 16 residues long. V was clipped by 5 bases and J by 4 bases; unmatched bases: 13.

The CDR3 region has the DNA TGTGCCATCAGTGATTATGGGGCAGGGGAAGCTTTCTTT. This translates into CAISDYGAGEAFF. V is TRBV10-3 and J is TRBJ1-1; D is perhaps TRBD1 (5 bases). This CDR3 is 13 amino acids long. Germline V CDR1 and CDR2: ENHRY, SYGVKD. Between the trimmed V and J ends, which lost 3 bases and 8 bases, there was a span of 13 bases.

This clone was counted a single time. The V call is TRBV7-6, the J call TRBJ1-2, with TRBD1 identical over 8 bases. Trimming at V came to 1 base and at J to 4 bases, leaving 5 bases not matched to a gene. This CDR3 region has 15 residues. From germline, CDR1 is SGHVS and CDR2 FNYEAQ. CDR3 in amino acids: CASSLVTGGGYGYTF. The CDR3 DNA reads TGTGCCAGCAGCTTAGTTACAGGGGGTGGCTATGGCTACACCTTC.

CDR3 nucleotides: TGCGCCAGCAGCCAAGTGGGGCTAGCGGGAAAAAATGAGCAGTTCTTC. It codes for CASSQVGLAGKNEQFF. The rearrangement joins TRBV4-1 to TRBJ2-1; 9 bases fit TRBD2. Germline loops: CDR1 MGHRA, CDR2 YSYEKL. V lost 1 base, J lost 7 bases, and 8 bases stayed unmatched. This CDR3 contains 16 residues.

In DNA, the CDR3 is TGTGCCAGCAGTGAGGGGACAGGGATTTTGCTAGTTGAAAAACTGTTTTTT. Translated, it gives CASSEGTGILLVEKLFF. The chain joins TRBV2 to TRBJ1-4, with 9 bases identical to TRBD1. This CDR3 region has 17 residues. With V trimmed by 3 bases and J by 7 bases, 12 bases remained unmatched. Germline V gene data show CDR1 as SNHLY and CDR2 as FYNNEI.

The chain is built from TRBV7-2 and TRBJ2-7, with D unresolved. V was clipped by 2 bases and J by 1 base, with 9 bases between them. Germline-derived CDR1 and CDR2 are SGHTA and FQGNSA. The CDR3 runs 14 residues. The CDR3 DNA follows: TGTGCCAGCAGCTTATCCTCGGCGTCCTACGAGCAGTACTTC. Protein product: CASSLSSASYEQYF.

The V call is TRBV9, the J call TRBJ2-2, with TRBD1 matching 11 bases. Germline V CDR1 and CDR2: SGDLS, YYNGEE. With V trimmed by 2 bases and J by 7 bases, 4 bases remained unmatched. This CDR3 has 15 amino acids. This CDR3 reads CASSVGTGGVGELFF. The CDR3 nucleotides read TGTGCCAGCAGCGTGGGGACAGGGGGAGTCGGGGAGCTGTTTTTT.

Turning to this clone: This specimen includes other DNA sequences encoding the same CDR3. The CDR3 DNA is TGTGCCAGCAGCGTAGGTCCGGATACGCAGTATTTT. Translation gives CASSVGPDTQYF. This sequence joins TRBV9 and TRBJ2-3; the D is unclear. V was pared by 0 bases and J by 6 bases, with 5 bases between. This CDR3 is 12 amino acids long. Germline CDR1 SGDLS, CDR2 YYNGEE.

V and J are TRBV5-6 and TRBJ2-3, with D perhaps being TRBD1 or TRBD2 (5 bases each). The CDR3 extends over 13 amino acids. Germline CDR1 reads SGHDT; CDR2 reads YYEEEE. Trimming took 1 base from V and 10 from J, leaving 13 bases between them. The CDR3 reads CASSLRDGHAQYF. In DNA form, the CDR3 reads TGTGCCAGCAGCTTGCGGGACGGACACGCGCAGTATTTT.

Turning to this clone: The sample carries other DNA sequences with the same CDR3. The chain couples TRBV5-1 to TRBJ1-1; D is undetermined. The germline V and J ends were trimmed by 0 bases and 5 bases, with 8 bases remaining between them. The germline V gene encodes CDR1 SGHRS and CDR2 YFSETQ. The CDR3 runs 13 residues. The CDR3 here is CASSLETGTEAFF. CDR3 nucleotide sequence: TGCGCCAGCAGCTTGGAAACGGGGACTGAAGCTTTCTTT.

The rearrangement links TRBV19 to TRBJ1-2; TRBD1 agrees at 7 bases. The V segment lost 1 base and the J segment 4 bases; nucleotides outside the gene matches: 9. The CDR3 spans 16 residues. CDR1 and CDR2 from the germline V gene are LNHDA and SQIVND (reference sequence). In nucleotides, the CDR3 is TGTGCCAGTAGTATAGGGCACGGGACAGAATTCTATGGCTACACCTTC. This sequence encodes CASSIGHGTEFYGYTF.

This chain joins TRBV6-5 and TRBJ1-1; D is unresolved. Germline CDR1 reads MNHEY; CDR2 reads SVGAGI. V lost 0 bases to trimming and J lost 7 bases, with 9 bases between them. This CDR3 has 13 residues. CDR3 sequence: CASSYSITYEAFF. In nucleotides, the CDR3 is TGTGCCAGCAGTTACTCGATCACTTATGAAGCTTTCTTT.

The gene calls are TRBV4-1 and TRBJ1-2; no clear D gene. The V end lost 2 bases, the J end lost 2 bases, and 9 bases lay between the germline ends. This CDR3 region has 14 residues. Germline V lookup: CDR1 MGHRA, CDR2 YSYEKL. The DNA for the CDR3 is TGCGCCAGCAGCCAACGGTCGGAGAACTATGGCTACACCTTC. Its translation: CASSQRSENYGYTF.

Turning to this clone: Other DNA sequences in this specimen translate into the identical CDR3. The chain combines TRBV5-1 with TRBJ1-2, with D uncertain. This CDR3 has 14 amino acids. Germline CDR1 SGHRS, CDR2 YFSETQ. V was cut by 0 bases and J by 4 bases, with 10 bases left in between. CDR3 bases: TGCGCCAGCAGCTTGGAGGCAGCCCTCTATGGCTACACCTTC. This encodes CASSLEAALYGYTF.

The chain uses TRBV4-1 and TRBJ2-7; weak D call: TRBD1 (6 bases). The ends were cut back, 4 bases at V and 3 bases at J, with 16 bases in the middle. Per the germline V gene, CDR1 is MGHRA and CDR2 is YSYEKL. This CDR3 is 15 amino acids long. The CDR3 sequence is CASSLATGENYEQYF. The CDR3 DNA follows: TGCGCCAGCAGCCTGGCGACAGGTGAAAACTACGAGCAGTACTTC.

This clone has a single count. Distinct nucleotide sequences in the sample also encode this CDR3. This chain uses TRBV7-9 with TRBJ2-7; no clear D gene. The CDR3 contains 13 residues. The V gene's germline CDR1 is SEHNR and CDR2 FQNEAQ (reference sequence). V lost 6 bases and J 2 bases, leaving 11 bases between the germline ends. This CDR3 is CASSQTETYEQYF. The CDR3 nucleotides read TGTGCCAGCAGTCAGACGGAAACCTACGAGCAGTACTTC.

The chain recombines TRBV4-3 with TRBJ2-2, with 10 bases matching TRBD2. There are 18 residues in the CDR3. Germline CDR1 LGHNA, CDR2 YSLEER. V trimming: 4 bases; J trimming: 6 bases; junction bases outside the gene matches: 14. In DNA form, the CDR3 reads TGCGCCAGCAGCCCCGTGGGAGTGAGCGGGAGGGCCGCCGGGGAGCTGTTTTTT. It codes for CASSPVGVSGRAAGELFF.

The V gene is TRBV7-6, the J gene TRBJ2-5; no clear D gene. Germline V CDR1 and CDR2: SGHVS, FNYEAQ. Trimming removed 5 bases at V and 5 bases at J, with 12 bases between. There are 13 residues in the CDR3. The CDR3 is CASSPIDDETQYF. The CDR3 DNA follows: TGTGCCAGCAGCCCAATTGATGATGAGACCCAGTACTTC.

The chain couples TRBV11-2 to TRBJ2-5; TRBD1 matches at 8 bases. The CDR3 runs 18 residues. CDR1 and CDR2 from the germline V gene are SGHAT and FQNNGV. The V and J ends lost 5 bases and 5 bases, in that order; junction bases with no gene match: 19. CDR3: CASSQIVGQEPWGETQYF. In nucleotides, the CDR3 is TGTGCCAGCAGCCAGATCGTGGGACAGGAGCCGTGGGGGGAGACCCAGTACTTC.

The chain links TRBV2 to TRBJ2-7, with 8 bases identical to TRBD1. V gave up 6 bases and J gave up 3 bases; unmatched junction bases: 13. CDR1 and CDR2 from the germline V gene are SNHLY and FYNNEI. This CDR3 has 16 amino acids. CDR3 sequence (DNA): TGTGCCAGCAGGGGGGTCCCGGGACAGGACCTCTACGAGCAGTACTTC. Translation gives CASRGVPGQDLYEQYF.

This rearrangement joins TRBV10-3 to TRBJ1-5; D is possibly TRBD1 (5 bases). V gave up 4 bases and J gave up 11 bases, with 12 bases separating them. Germline lookup yields CDR1 ENHRY and CDR2 SYGVKD. This CDR3 spans 12 amino acids. The CDR3 DNA sequence: TGTGCCATCAGTGTGGGGGATGGGACCCAGCATTTT. It is translated as CAISVGDGTQHF.